This T cell receptor (beta chain) was sequenced for a study of graft-versus-host responses after intestinal transplantation. The overall study: Tacrolimus and steroids were given for three to four years to all recipients after anti-thymocyte globulin induction.

This CDR3 is built from 16 residues. Germline V gene data show CDR1 as SNHLY and CDR2 as FYNNEI. J gave up 3 bases and V 10 bases, and 14 bases lay outside the gene matches. TCRdb keeps only in-frame clones here, not all; method: immunoSEQ multiplex PCR. The top ten clones hold roughly 0.4% of a sample with under 100,000 clones, about 90% of them seen once. Of note for this clone: What it binds is unknown.

This chain links TRBV2 with TRBJ2-3; TRBD2 aligns across 9 bases. This clonotype originated in a human donor who was the organ donor for an intestinal transplant. Sequencing was performed on unstimulated CD8+ T cells sorted from spleen or lymph node cells, taken before transplant. The CDR3 protein is CAIGGASGERTDTQYF. CDR3 coding DNA: TGTGCCATTGGGGGCGCTAGCGGGGAACGAACAGATACGCAGTATTTT.